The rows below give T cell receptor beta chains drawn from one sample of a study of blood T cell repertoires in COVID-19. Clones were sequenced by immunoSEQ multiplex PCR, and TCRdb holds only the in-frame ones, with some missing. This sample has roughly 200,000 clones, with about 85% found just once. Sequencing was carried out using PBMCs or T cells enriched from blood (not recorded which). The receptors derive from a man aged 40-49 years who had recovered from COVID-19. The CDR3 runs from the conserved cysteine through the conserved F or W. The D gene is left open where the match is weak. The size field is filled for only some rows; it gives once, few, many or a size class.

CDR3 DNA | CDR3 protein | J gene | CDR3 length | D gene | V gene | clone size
TGTGCCAGCAGGCCGTGGAGGGTCAATAATCAAGAGAAAACTGAAGCTTTCTTT | CASRPWRVNNQEKTEAFF | TRBJ1-1 | 18 | NA | TRBV28 | NA
TGTGCCAGCAGTTCCGGGACTACATCCTACAATGAGCAGTTCTTC | CASSSGTTSYNEQFF | TRBJ2-1 | 15 | TRBD2 | TRBV2 | once
TGTGCCAGCAGCCCCCCTAGACGCAACTCTGGAAACACCATATATTTT | CASSPPRRNSGNTIYF | TRBJ1-3 | 16 | NA | TRBV13 | NA
TGCGCCAGCAGCCAAGATTTTCGACAGGGCCACGAGCAGTACTTC | CASSQDFRQGHEQYF | TRBJ2-7 | 15 | TRBD1 | TRBV4-1 | NA
TGCGCCAGCCACAGGGCGATGGAGGACTACAATGAGCAGTTCTTC | CASHRAMEDYNEQFF | TRBJ2-1 | 15 | NA | TRBV5-1 | NA
TGTGCCAGCAGTTTAGGACTGGTGGGCGAGCAGTACTTC | CASSLGLVGEQYF | TRBJ2-7 | 13 | NA | TRBV27 | NA
TGTGCCAGCTCACTGGCAGGGCGAACCGGGGAGCTGTTTTTT | CASSLAGRTGELFF | TRBJ2-2 | 14 | NA | TRBV18 | NA
TGTGCCAGCAGCCGACTAGCGGGCCAAGAGACCCAGTACTTC | CASSRLAGQETQYF | TRBJ2-5 | 14 | TRBD2 | TRBV9 | NA
TGTGCCAGCAGCCACGAAAGCCAGGCCTCCCCTGAAGCTTTCTTT | CASSHESQASPEAFF | TRBJ1-1 | 15 | NA | TRBV14 | NA
TGTGCCAGCAGTGAACAGGGAACAGGGTCTGGCGGCTACACCTTC | CASSEQGTGSGGYTF | TRBJ1-2 | 15 | NA | TRBV6-1 | NA
TGTGCCACCAGCAGAGCTCTAGTGGGGACAGGATTGCAACCCCTCCACTTT | CATSRALVGTGLQPLHF | TRBJ1-6 | 17 | TRBD1 | TRBV15 | NA
TGTGCCAGTAGTGTACTAGCGGGAGTTACCTACGAGCAGTACTTC | CASSVLAGVTYEQYF | TRBJ2-7 | 15 | TRBD2 | TRBV19 | NA
TGCGCCAGCAGCCAAAGACAGGACGTAAACACCATATATTTT | CASSQRQDVNTIYF | TRBJ1-3 | 14 | NA | TRBV4-1 | NA
TGTGCCACCAGCAGACGTACGGGACAGGGGAAAAATGAGCAGTTCTTC | CATSRRTGQGKNEQFF | TRBJ2-1 | 16 | TRBD1 | TRBV15 | once
TGTGCCAGCAGTGAGGGTGCGGGAGGCTCCTACAATGAGCAGTTCTTC | CASSEGAGGSYNEQFF | TRBJ2-1 | 16 | TRBD2 | TRBV28 | once
TGTGCCAGCAGACGTTACACCCAAAGGGGTAATGAGCAGTTCTTC | CASRRYTQRGNEQFF | TRBJ2-1 | 15 | NA | TRBV7-8 | NA